This T cell receptor beta chain was retrieved from a study of regulatory T cells in long-lasting Graves disease. Construction of TCR beta libraries relied on iRepertoire HTBI primers and on Arm-PCR targeting CDR3 regions. In TCRdb, the multiplex PCR reads were re-called with MiXCR into one record per CDR3 protein. The sample includes about 540,000 distinct CDR3 sequences, approximately 15% of them seen just once. Noted time point: newly diagnosed GD, antithyroid drugs for less than 3 months. RNA extracted from PBMCs served as the sequencing template. These sequences were also reported in another study, on T cells in Graves' hyperthyroidism and ophthalmopathy.

Here the sequenced sample was peripheral blood mononuclear cells (PBMCs), taken at new diagnosis, from a patient treated with antithyroid drugs. This TCR was sampled from a man in his thirties or forties with Graves disease.

The CDR3 bases are TGTGCCAGCAGCTTCACCTCGGGACTAGTTTCCTACGAGCAGTACTTC. It yields the protein CASSFTSGLVSYEQYF. The J gene is TRBJ2-7, the V gene TRBV13; 8 bases line up with TRBD2. The CDR3 sequence is 16 residues long. V trimming: 3 bases; J trimming: 1 base; junction bases outside the gene matches: 8. Germline V CDR1 and CDR2: PRHDT, FYEKMQ (reference sequence).